This T cell receptor (beta chain) was identified during a study of T-cell reconstitution after alpha-beta-depleted transplantation in children. Findings and caveats of the study: Surviving thymic progenitors and recipient T cells were the source of high TCRbeta diversity at day 60 in some patients. Newly produced T cells mostly accounted for T-cell counts and diversity one year post-transplant. The study reportedly traced alpha-beta T cells about two months after transplant to several hundred expanded graft clones.

Unique molecular identifiers were incorporated when the TCRbeta library was constructed. In TCRdb, the PCR reads were re-called with MiXCR into one record per CDR3 protein. The sample holds 250,000 or so distinct CDR3 sequences, around 8% seen once. In this sample, this clonotype turned up many times. What it binds is unknown. The CDR3 totals 14 residues. V lost 3 bases and J 0 bases, leaving 12 bases between the germline ends. The V gene's germline CDR1 is SQVTM and CDR2 ANQGSEA. The rearrangement joins TRBV29-1 to TRBJ2-7; possible D gene TRBD2, 6 bases. The specimen was PBMCs, mostly from graft donor cells, collected 180 days after TCRalphabeta/CD19-depleted stem cell transplant. The receptor's source is a male patient under 18 who had a stem cell transplant for acute lymphoblastic leukemia, so the T cells may come from the graft donor. This CDR3 reads CSVEELAGSYEQYF. CDR3 bases: TGCAGCGTTGAGGAACTAGCAGGCTCCTACGAGCAGTACTTC.